The 29 T cell receptor beta chains below were found in one sample sequenced in a study of beta chain features in type 1 diabetes. Their antigen targets remain unknown. Points from the study as a whole: TCRB CDR3s were moderately but significantly shorter in Type 1 diabetes patients in all four CD4+ subsets.

Every bit of the isolated RNA underwent reverse transcription, so sequencing read expressed TCRB transcripts. Sequenced by immunoSEQ multiplex PCR; TCRdb stores in-frame clones only, minus some. The table includes around 650,000 clones, 9.5% to 15% detected once. Sequencing input: naive CD4+ T cells from blood. The source of these receptors is a young man with type 1 diabetes.

As DNA, the CDR3 is TGTGCCAGCAGCTTGCGGGGACACAATAATTCACCCCTCCACTTT. Its translation: CASSLRGHNNSPLHF. This chain connects TRBV7-2 to TRBJ1-6; D perhaps matches TRBD1 (6 bases). Trimming pared 3 bases from V and 5 bases from J, leaving 11 bases between. CDR1 SGHTA and CDR2 FQGNSA come from the germline V gene. This CDR3 is 15 amino acids long.

The genes are TRBV30 and TRBJ2-5; 8 bases are shared with TRBD2. This CDR3 is built from 13 residues. Germline CDR1 reads GTSNPN; CDR2 reads SVGIG (reference sequence). V trimming: 0 bases; J trimming: 9 bases; junction bases outside the gene matches: 6. This chain's CDR3 is CAWSVSGAGAQYF. CDR3 coding DNA: TGTGCCTGGAGTGTGTCAGGAGCGGGGGCCCAGTACTTC.

J is TRBJ2-5 and V is TRBV10-1; 8 positions match TRBD2. The germline V gene has CDR1 WNHNN and CDR2 SYGVQD (reference sequence). V was pared by 10 bases and J by 7 bases, with 17 bases of the junction left unmatched. The CDR3 is 15 residues long. The CDR3: CATSLGAGAAGTQYF. Here the CDR3 DNA reads TGCGCCACCAGCTTGGGAGCGGGGGCCGCGGGGACCCAGTACTTC.

On this clone itself: Additional DNA sequences in this sample encode the identical CDR3. This sequence joins TRBV5-1 and TRBJ2-2; D may match TRBD1 or TRBD2 (5 bases each). The V end was cut by 0 bases, the J end by 4 bases, with 10 bases between. CDR1 and CDR2 (germline): SGHRS, YFSETQ. There are 15 residues in the CDR3. The CDR3 here is CASSLARGPTGELFF. Here the CDR3 DNA reads TGCGCCAGCAGCTTGGCTCGGGGACCCACCGGGGAGCTGTTTTTT.

This clone turned up a few times. The chain combines TRBV29-1 with TRBJ2-3; tentative D call: TRBD2 (6 bases). Germline CDR1 is SQVTM and CDR2 is ANQGSEA. Trimming took off 8 bases at V and 8 bases at J, with 23 bases between the two ends. The CDR3 is 14 residues long. The CDR3 DNA reads TGCAGCTTCTCTCGGGGGACGGACGACGGTACGCAGTATTTT. Translating gives CSFSRGTDDGTQYF.

The table lists this clone with a few counts. This chain connects TRBV6-6 to TRBJ2-5, with TRBD1 matching 7 bases. CDR1 and CDR2 from the germline V gene are MNHNY and SVGAGI (reference sequence). Trimming cost V 2 bases and J 7 bases; bases outside gene matches: 7. This CDR3 contains 14 residues. Written as DNA, the CDR3 is TGTGCCAGCAGTTACGAACAGGGGATTGGGACCCAGTACTTC. It is translated as CASSYEQGIGTQYF.

This clone was found a few times. V gene TRBV5-4 combines with J gene TRBJ2-5, with 8 bases fitting TRBD2. This CDR3 contains 16 residues. Germline-derived CDR1 and CDR2 are SGHNT and YYREEE (reference sequence). Trimming cost V 3 bases and J 5 bases; bases outside gene matches: 12. The CDR3 nucleotides read TGTGCCAGCAGCTCTGTATTCGGGGGGGCCCAGGAGACCCAGTACTTC. This sequence encodes CASSSVFGGAQETQYF. Using reference TRBV5-4 and TRBJ2-5 for the parts outside the CDR3, the full variable domain is ETGVTQSPTHLIKTRGQQVTLRCSSQSGHNTVSWYQQALGQGPQFIFQYYREEENGRGNFPPRFSGLQFPNYSSELNVNALELDDSALYLCASSSVFGGAQETQYFGPGTRLLVL.

This clone was seen a handful of times. The genes are TRBV12-5 and TRBJ2-2; 7 bases align to TRBD1. The germline CDR1 and CDR2 sequences are LGHNT and FRNRAP. CDR3 length: 15 residues. With 7 bases clipped from V and 0 bases from J, the junction kept 5 bases outside the gene matches. In nucleotides, the CDR3 is TGTGCTAGTGCATGGACAGGACCGAACACCGGGGAGCTGTTTTTT. As protein: CASAWTGPNTGELFF.

The CDR3 here is CASSDRNSGNTIYF. CDR3 nucleotides: TGTGCCAGCAGCGACAGGAATTCTGGAAACACCATATATTTT. The chain uses TRBV5-4 and TRBJ1-3; D perhaps matches TRBD1 (6 bases). The germline V and J ends were trimmed by 4 bases and 1 base, with 9 bases remaining between them. Germline V CDR1 and CDR2: SGHNT, YYREEE (reference sequence). The CDR3 has 14 residues.

V gene TRBV6-5 combines with J gene TRBJ1-2; 7 nucleotides line up with TRBD1. Germline CDR1 MNHEY, CDR2 SVGAGI. With V trimmed by 2 bases and J by 3 bases, 9 bases remained unmatched. The CDR3 loop spans 16 amino acids. The CDR3 DNA follows: TGTGCCAGCAGTTACGGTGGGCAGGGGGGAGACTATGGCTACACCTTC. This codes for CASSYGGQGGDYGYTF.

The chain has TRBV5-6 and TRBJ2-3, with D possibly being TRBD2 (5 bases). V was pared by 4 bases and J by 0 bases, with 15 bases between. The CDR3 consists of 16 residues. Germline V CDR1 and CDR2: SGHDT, YYEEEE. The CDR3 sequence is CASSPLGRVSTDTQYF. In DNA form, the CDR3 reads TGTGCCAGCAGCCCACTAGGACGGGTTAGCACAGATACGCAGTATTTT.

For this clone: One end of the junction does not line up with germline, which may come from a read error. This sample includes further DNA sequences coding for the same CDR3. This sequence joins TRBV19 and TRBJ2-1; tentatively, D is TRBD2 (5 bases). Germline V CDR1 and CDR2: LNHDA, SQIVND (reference sequence). CDR3 length equals 13 residues. CDR3 in DNA: TGTGCCAGTAGTCTTGTCTGGGAGAATGAACAGTTCTTC. Protein product: CASSLVWENEQFF.

This sequence joins TRBV29-1 and TRBJ1-1, with 9 bases that match TRBD1. The V and J ends lost 6 bases and 1 base, in that order; junction bases with no gene match: 6. CDR3 length: 14 residues. The V gene's germline CDR1 is SQVTM and CDR2 ANQGSEA. The CDR3 spells CSVRQGQGNTEAFF. CDR3 bases: TGCAGCGTCCGCCAGGGACAGGGGAACACTGAAGCTTTCTTT. Complete variable domain (other parts from reference TRBV29-1 and TRBJ1-1): SAVISQKPSRDICQRGTSLTIQCQVDSQVTMMFWYRQQPGQSLTLIATANQGSEATYESGFVIDKFPISRPNLTFSTLTVSNMSPEDSSIYLCSVRQGQGNTEAFFGQGTRLTVV.

Notes on this clone: Compared with germline, one end of the junction differs, possibly owing to a read error. The chain carries TRBV9 and TRBJ2-7; 8 positions agree with TRBD1. The CDR3 is 12 amino acids. Germline-derived CDR1 and CDR2 are SGDLS and YYNGEE. CDR3 amino acids: CASSVAEGDRHF. The CDR3 coding sequence is TGTGCCAGCAGCGTAGCCGAGGGGGACAGGCACTTC. The full variable domain, rest sourced from reference TRBV9 and TRBJ2-7, is DSGVTQTPKHLITATGQRVTLRCSPRSGDLSVYWYQQSLDQGLQFLIQYYNGEERAKGNILERFSAQQFPDLHSELNLSSLELGDSALYFCASSVAEGDRHFGPGTRLTVT.

The chain links TRBV7-2 to TRBJ2-6; TRBD2 aligns across 9 bases. Germline trimming cut 5 bases from V and 4 bases from J; bases unmatched to any gene: 3. This CDR3 has 15 residues. Looked up from germline, CDR1 is SGHTA and CDR2 is FQGNSA. The CDR3 protein is CASSRLAAGANVLTF. CDR3 DNA: TGTGCCAGCAGCCGACTAGCGGCGGGGGCCAACGTCCTGACTTTC.

This clone was observed a handful of times. In nucleotides, the CDR3 is TGTGCCAGCAGCCACGCGGGACAGCAAGAGACCCAGTACTTC. The encoded protein is CASSHAGQQETQYF. V gene TRBV4-2 combines with J gene TRBJ2-5; weak D call: TRBD1 (7 bases). Trimming pared 3 bases from V and 2 bases from J, leaving 10 bases between. This CDR3 has 14 amino acids. The germline gives CDR1 LGHNA, CDR2 YNFKEQ.

The genes are TRBV14 and TRBJ2-5; D possibly corresponds to TRBD2 (5 bases). V was shortened by 3 bases and J by 5 bases, with 25 bases between the two germline ends. There are 18 residues in the CDR3. CDR1 is SGHDN and CDR2 is FVKESK in the germline V gene. The CDR3 sequence is CASSQGLVDFYHLETQYF. The CDR3 bases are TGTGCCAGCAGCCAGGGTTTGGTGGACTTCTATCACTTGGAGACCCAGTACTTC.

The table lists this clone with a few counts. The chain is built from TRBV18 and TRBJ2-7, with a tentative D call TRBD2 (6 bases). Trimming removed 2 bases from V and 3 bases from J, with 11 bases in between. The CDR3 is 14 amino acids. Germline CDR1 and CDR2: KGHSH and LQKENI. This CDR3 reads CASSPAGGFYEQYF. CDR3 bases: TGTGCCAGCTCACCAGCCGGGGGATTCTACGAGCAGTACTTC.

The rearrangement links TRBV9 to TRBJ2-2; 7 nucleotides agree with TRBD1. With V trimmed by 2 bases and J by 5 bases, 6 bases remained unmatched. The CDR3 totals 15 residues. From germline, CDR1 is SGDLS and CDR2 YYNGEE. CDR3 amino acids: CASSVGTEGTGELFF. As DNA, the CDR3 is TGTGCCAGCAGCGTCGGGACAGAGGGGACCGGGGAGCTGTTTTTT.

The chain has TRBV11-3 and TRBJ1-6; D call uncertain. Germline CDR1 SGHNT, CDR2 YENEEA. V was shortened by 7 bases and J by 9 bases, with 10 bases between the two germline ends. CDR3 length: 12 residues. The CDR3, as DNA: TGTGCCAGCACTAGCCAAGGTTCACCCCTCCACTTT. It specifies CASTSQGSPLHF. Complete variable domain (other parts from reference TRBV11-3 and TRBJ1-6): EAGVVQSPRYKIIEKKQPVAFWCNPISGHNTLYWYLQNLGQGPELLIRYENEEAVDDSQLPKDRFSAERLKGVDSTLKIQPAELGDSAVYLCASTSQGSPLHFGNGTRLTVT.

This clone was detected only a few times. The chain joins TRBV11-2 to TRBJ2-5; no clear D gene. CDR3 length equals 11 residues. Germline loops: CDR1 SGHAT, CDR2 FQNNGV. Trimming left V 5 bases short and J 9 bases short, with 10 bases between. The DNA of the CDR3 is TGTGCCAGCAGCCGTCTGGTGGCCCAGTACTTC. It encodes CASSRLVAQYF.

This clone showed up just a few times. The V and J genes are TRBV7-9 and TRBJ2-3; D might be TRBD1 (6 bases). Between the trimmed V and J ends, which lost 4 bases and 4 bases, there was a span of 21 bases. The CDR3 has 17 amino acids. Per the germline V gene, CDR1 is SEHNR and CDR2 is FQNEAQ (reference sequence). CDR3 sequence: CASSSLWAGESADTQYF. DNA for the CDR3: TGTGCCAGCAGCTCCCTTTGGGCAGGGGAGTCGGCAGATACGCAGTATTTT.

The sample holds a few counts of this clone. The chain uses TRBV7-2 and TRBJ1-2; weak D call: TRBD1 (5 bases). This CDR3 comprises 13 residues. V was clipped by 3 bases and J by 5 bases, with 10 bases between them. CDR1 is SGHTA, CDR2 FQGNSA, per germline. DNA for the CDR3: TGTGCCAGCAGCTTCGGGACGGGTTATGGCTACACCTTC. Protein sequence: CASSFGTGYGYTF.

This clone was found a few times. The rearrangement joins TRBV28 to TRBJ2-4; TRBD2 agrees at 7 bases. Germline CDR1 and CDR2: MDHEN and SYDVKM. With V trimmed by 3 bases and J by 3 bases, 5 bases remained unmatched. The CDR3 has 15 amino acids. For the CDR3, the DNA is TGTGCCAGCAGTTTGGGAGGGGAAGGCAAAAACATTCAGTACTTC. It translates to CASSLGGEGKNIQYF.

V is TRBV27 and J is TRBJ2-1; no definite D call. The CDR3 covers 14 residues. V dropped 1 base and J dropped 8 bases, with 12 bases sitting between them. The germline V gene has CDR1 MNHEY and CDR2 SMNVEV (reference sequence). The CDR3 reads CASSLFNSWHEQFF. CDR3 in DNA: TGTGCCAGCAGTTTATTTAACAGTTGGCATGAGCAGTTCTTC.

DNA for the CDR3: TGTGCCTGTCGAGGGACAGCGAACACCGGGGAGCTGTTTTTT. It specifies CACRGTANTGELFF. V usage is TRBV30 and J usage is TRBJ2-2; TRBD1 matches at 7 bases. Germline V gene data show CDR1 as GTSNPN and CDR2 as SVGIG (reference sequence). CDR3 size: 14 residues. The ends lost 6 bases at V and 0 bases at J; junction bases unmatched: 4.

The genes are TRBV10-3 and TRBJ2-5; possible D gene TRBD1, 6 bases. Trimming stripped 3 bases from V and 4 bases from J, with 12 bases between. CDR3 length equals 14 residues. Germline assignment: CDR1 ENHRY and CDR2 SYGVKD. The CDR3 loop is CAISEPDRSETQYF. CDR3 in DNA: TGTGCCATCAGTGAACCTGACAGGTCAGAGACCCAGTACTTC.

The chain couples TRBV11-2 to TRBJ2-5; 12 bases align to TRBD1. Germline CDR1 SGHAT, CDR2 FQNNGV. The length of the CDR3 is 15 residues. Trimming at V came to 4 bases and at J to 5 bases, leaving 5 bases not matched to a gene. DNA for the CDR3: TGTGCCAGCAGCTCTCCTGGGACAGGGGGCGAGACCCAGTACTTC. Translation gives CASSSPGTGGETQYF.

This clone was counted between two and nine times. The genes are TRBV7-2 and TRBJ2-7; 8 nucleotides align to TRBD1. There are 15 residues in the CDR3. V shed 5 bases, J shed 3 bases, and the junction held 9 bases outside the gene matches. CDR1 and CDR2 (germline): SGHTA, FQGNSA. The DNA for the CDR3 is TGTGCCAGCAGCATCACCGGGACAGGAGTCTACGAGCAGTACTTC. It translates to CASSITGTGVYEQYF. Full variable domain (remainder filled in from reference TRBV7-2 and TRBJ2-7): GAGVSQSPSNKVTEKGKDVELRCDPISGHTALYWYRQSLGQGLEFLIYFQGNSAPDKSGLPSDRFSAERTGGSVSTLTIQRTQQEDSAVYLCASSITGTGVYEQYFGPGTRLTVT.